This TCR beta chain was obtained from a study of T cells after yellow fever vaccination. Across the whole study: Researchers used SMART-Seq v4 Ultra Low Input to prepare fractions that had low cell numbers.

In germline, CDR1 is SGDLS, CDR2 YYNGEE. The length of the CDR3 is 14 residues. Broader study findings: Reappearance after the booster was observed for most primary-vaccination clones (about 95% CD4, over 70% CD8). Peaking faster, on day 5 versus 15, the secondary response was nonetheless weaker.

MiXCR was run by TCRdb on the 5' RACE reads, yielding one entry per CDR3 protein. This sample has around 310,000 distinct CDR3 sequences, with 3% to 4.5% found just once. With respect to this clonotype: Its cognate antigen is unknown. An end of the junction differs from the germline gene, which may be a read error.

This chain uses TRBV9 with TRBJ1-2; D call uncertain. This specimen consisted of PBMCs, obtained 5 days after the yellow fever booster vaccination. The receptor comes from a man aged 18 to 30 who received the YFV17D yellow fever vaccine. CDR3 nucleotides: TGTGCCAGCAGTTTGACCTCGGGAAGCTATTGCTACACCTTC. This codes for CASSLTSGSYCYTF. The full variable domain, completed using reference TRBV9 and TRBJ1-2, is DSGVTQTPKHLITATGQRVTLRCSPRSGDLSVYWYQQSLDQGLQFLIQYYNGEERAKGNILERFSAQQFPDLHSELNLSSLELGDSALYFCASSLTSGSYCYTFGSGTRLTVV.